Shown below are 2 T cell receptor beta chains from a single sample sequenced in a study of shared clonotypes between healthy human individuals. Clones were sequenced by immunoSEQ multiplex PCR, and TCRdb holds only the in-frame ones, with some missing. Of approximately 2,300,000 clones detected, 85% to 95% appear once; the ten largest clones hold 0.37%. Sequenced material: naive CD4+ T cells from PBMCs. Documented subset: CD45RA+ positively selected. These receptors were collected from a young man in good health. Some clones in this sample may be carry-over from other donors' samples.

This sequence joins TRBV28 and TRBJ2-7; TRBD1 aligns across 9 bases. V dropped 7 bases and J dropped 0; count of bases not matched to a gene: 13. Germline V lookup: CDR1 MDHEN, CDR2 SYDVKM. The CDR3 is 17 amino acids. This CDR3 is CASIPPGQGVRSYEQYF. The CDR3 DNA is TGTGCCAGCATACCACCGGGACAGGGCGTCCGCTCCTACGAGCAGTACTTC.

This clone was seen a single time. J is TRBJ2-1 and V is TRBV11-2, with 12 bases that match TRBD2. Germline trimming cut 6 bases from V and 6 bases from J; bases unmatched to any gene: 3. The length of the CDR3 is 14 residues. Germline-derived CDR1 and CDR2 are SGHAT and FQNNGV. CDR3 loop: CASRAGLAGNEQFF. CDR3 nucleotides: TGTGCCAGCAGAGCGGGACTAGCGGGCAATGAGCAGTTCTTC.